This record covers a single TCR beta chain. Its antigen is still unknown. Germline CDR1 reads MNHEY; CDR2 reads SVGAGI. The CDR3 loop spans 13 amino acids. The trim removed 2 bases at V and 8 bases at J, leaving 3 bases unmatched. The data are from a study of shared clonotypes between healthy human individuals. Points from the study as a whole: Blood alone was sampled, and tissue repertoires likely differ.

This table comes from immunoSEQ multiplex PCR, and its TCRdb copy is limited to in-frame clones, with some not included. The table lists roughly 760,000 clones, approximately 74% of them singletons. The sequence was obtained from a woman aged 25-40 years in good health. The rearrangement links TRBV6-5 to TRBJ1-1; the match to TRBD1 covers 9 bases. The sequencing sample was made of memory CD4+ T cells sorted from blood. Stated subset: CD45RA-negative fraction. The CDR3 DNA sequence: TGTGCCAGCAGTTACATGGGACAGGGCGAAGCTTTCTTT. Translating gives CASSYMGQGEAFF.